This T cell receptor beta chain was recovered during a study of blood T cells in healthy people across ages. Study findings and constraints: With unsorted PBMCs, a conclusive comparison of naive versus antigen-experienced cells was not possible.

The authors ran a second PCR of roughly 6 to 11 cycles using a sample-barcoded 5' primer and a J-beta primer mix. A single record per CDR3 protein comes from TCRdb applying MiXCR to the 5' RACE reads. In the table there are about 690,000 distinct CDR3 sequences, around two fifths of which are singletons. The germline V and J ends were trimmed by 1 base and 8 bases, with 11 bases remaining between them. The V gene's germline CDR1 is SQVTM and CDR2 ANQGSEA. This CDR3 comprises 12 residues. This clonotype was detected only a few times. Its matching antigen is unknown. The chain joins TRBV29-1 to TRBJ1-1; D is undetermined. This TCR was sampled from a man aged 80 or over in good health. What was sequenced was blood. CDR3 sequence: CSVEAPGVEAFF. CDR3 nucleotide sequence: TGCAGCGTTGAAGCCCCCGGGGTAGAAGCTTTCTTT.